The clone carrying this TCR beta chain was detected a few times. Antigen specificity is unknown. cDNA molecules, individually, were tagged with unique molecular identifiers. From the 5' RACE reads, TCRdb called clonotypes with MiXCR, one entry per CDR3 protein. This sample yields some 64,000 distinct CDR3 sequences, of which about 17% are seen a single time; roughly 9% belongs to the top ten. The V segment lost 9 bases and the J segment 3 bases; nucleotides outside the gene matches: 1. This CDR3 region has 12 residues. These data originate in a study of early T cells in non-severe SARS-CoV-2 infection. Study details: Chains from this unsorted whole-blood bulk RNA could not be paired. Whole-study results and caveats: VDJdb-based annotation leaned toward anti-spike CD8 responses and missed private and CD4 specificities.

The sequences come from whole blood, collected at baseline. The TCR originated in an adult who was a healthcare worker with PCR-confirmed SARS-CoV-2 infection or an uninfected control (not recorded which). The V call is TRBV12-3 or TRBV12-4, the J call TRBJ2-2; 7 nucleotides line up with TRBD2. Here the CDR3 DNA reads TGTGCCAGACTAGCGTACACCGGGGAGCTGTTTTTT. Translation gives CARLAYTGELFF.